The T cell receptor beta chain described here comes from a study of OX40 agonist ivuxolimab in advanced cancers. Background on the whole study: Ivuxolimab, which targeted the costimulatory receptor OX40 (CD134), was an agonistic, fully human IgG2 monoclonal antibody. Intravenous ivuxolimab was administered to patients every 2 weeks at six dose levels: 0.01, 0.1, 0.3, 1.5, 3 and 10 mg/kg. Among the 52 dose-escalation patients, roughly 20 had hepatocellular carcinoma, around 15 melanoma, 9 renal cell carcinoma and 9 head and neck cancer. In the dose-escalation cohort, 70% to 90% of patients were male, and the mean age was approximately 60 years with a range of roughly 23 to 90. Patients were allowed to have had prior anti-PD-1, anti-PD-L1 or anti-CTLA-4 therapy, and approximately 40% of the dose-escalation patients had been treated with checkpoint inhibitors. Three dose-escalation patients achieved partial responses, one with hepatocellular carcinoma and two with cutaneous melanoma. Peripheral TCRbeta sequencing aimed to test whether ivuxolimab altered TCR sequence diversity and caused clonal T-cell expansion. The paper covers the monotherapy dose-escalation part of the phase I ivuxolimab trial, which included N ≈ 50 patients.

Genomic DNA was extracted from sorted cells for sequencing of the TCRbeta CDR3 region. The immunoSEQ Assay was used to sequence the TCRbeta CDR3 regions. TCRdb took this table from immuneACCESS and kept in-frame rearrangements with V and J called. Such tables lack part of the clones; where checked against another copy, unresolved V genes explain under half of the gap, and the rest is unexplained. The sample includes about 78,000 clones, with roughly 84% observed a single time. The ten most abundant clones make up roughly 0.22% of the sample. Patients with autoimmune disease history or receiving systemic immunosuppression were excluded from the trial. Peripheral blood for TCR sequencing was collected from all dose cohorts at baseline, on cycle 4 day 1, and on cycle 7 day 1. Samples came from an open-label, multicenter, first-in-human phase I dose-escalation trial of ivuxolimab. Adults with locally advanced or metastatic melanoma, renal cell, hepatocellular, or head and neck squamous cell carcinoma were enrolled in the trial. Before TCR sequencing, CD4+ T cells and CD8+ T cells were sorted from peripheral blood as separate populations.

CDR1 and CDR2 are read off the germline V gene as MNHEY and SVGAGI. Counted from cysteine to phenylalanine, this CDR3 has 13 amino acids. The CDR3 DNA has 39 bases and is translated from base 1. V is pared back by 7 bases and J by 7 bases, with 16 bases lying between the germline termini. With regard to this clone: Its antigen remains undetermined. No base quality information exists; no much larger clone differs at one position.

The full study reports these points: In the 0.1-3.0 mg/kg groups, partial responders had among the lowest normalized peripheral clonal expansion, particularly in CD8+ T cells. The antigen specificity of the peripheral T cells that underwent clonal expansion was not determined. Low levels of normalized T-cell clonal expansion were also shown by some nonresponding patients. On average, CD8+ T cells showed more expanded clones than CD4+ T cells after ivuxolimab. At doses of 0.1 to 3.0 mg/kg, clonal expansion of both CD4+ and CD8+ blood T cells was observed from baseline to week 6.

The chain was built from TRBV6-5 and TRBJ1-2; TRBD1 might be the D gene, on 5 matching bases. This sequence was found in an adult with an advanced solid tumor such as melanoma, head and neck, liver or kidney cancer. Sequences were derived from CD4+ or CD8+ T cells sorted from blood, sampled in a trial of the OX40 agonist ivuxolimab. The CDR3 loop reads CASMRQGWSGYTF. The DNA reads as follows: TGTGCCAGCATGCGGCAGGGTTGGAGTGGCTACACCTTC.